This entry features one T cell receptor beta chain sequence. The antigen is unknown. These data come from a study of coeliac disease. Study observations and caveats: TRB repertoires were largely private, with most amino acid sequences found in only one sample.

Germline CDR1 SGHTA, CDR2 FQGNSA. The V gene end was trimmed by 5 bases and the J gene end by 8 bases; junction bases not matched to a gene: 4. The CDR3 is made up of 13 amino acids. Here immunoSEQ multiplex PCR was the method, and the copy in TCRdb shows in-frame clones only, minus some. This sample has over 5,500 clones, with approximately 70% found just once. The V call is TRBV7-2, the J call TRBJ1-4, with 8 nucleotides matching TRBD1. The clonotype comes from a man aged 50-60 years with active celiac disease. The source material was lamina propria lymphocytes from the gut. Here the CDR3 DNA reads TGTGCCAGCAGCCCGAGGGACAGGGAAAAACTGTTTTTT. This gives the protein CASSPRDREKLFF. The full variable domain, in which reference TRBV7-2 and TRBJ1-4 provide the parts outside the CDR3, is GAGVSQSPSNKVTEKGKDVELRCDPISGHTALYWYRQSLGQGLEFLIYFQGNSAPDKSGLPSDRFSAERTGGSVSTLTIQRTQQEDSAVYLCASSPRDREKLFFGSGTQLSVL.